Each of the 8 T cell receptor beta chains below was sequenced from the same sample in a study of cytomegalovirus exposure and HLA in healthy donors. Primers: 60 Vbeta forward and 13 Jbeta reverse. Sequenced by immunoSEQ multiplex PCR; TCRdb stores in-frame clones only, minus some. The data show roughly 180,000 clones, with 75% seen just once and around 2.5% held by the top ten. Sequencing was performed on PBMCs. These receptors all come from a female donor in good health and CMV-seronegative.

The gene calls are TRBV14 and TRBJ2-3; tentative D call: TRBD1 (5 bases). The CDR3 is 15 residues long. Trimming took 8 bases from V and 6 from J, leaving 21 bases between them. CDR1 is SGHDN and CDR2 is FVKESK in the germline V gene. The CDR3 region has the DNA TGTGCCAGCGGGGAAACGGGTTTTAGACAGGATACGCAGTATTTT. Its protein is CASGETGFRQDTQYF.

The chain couples TRBV29-1 to TRBJ1-1; no clear D gene. CDR3 size: 12 residues. The ends were cut back, 5 bases at V and 1 base at J, with 8 bases in the middle. Per the germline V gene, CDR1 is SQVTM and CDR2 is ANQGSEA. CDR3 in DNA: TGCAGCGTTATCCTCGGGAACACTGAAGCTTTCTTT. This encodes CSVILGNTEAFF.

This clone was counted between two and nine times. The chain couples TRBV11-2 to TRBJ2-7; TRBD2 might be the D (6 bases). In germline, CDR1 is SGHAT, CDR2 FQNNGV. The CDR3 runs to 11 residues. The germline V and J ends were trimmed by 5 bases and 12 bases, with 14 bases remaining between them. In DNA, the CDR3 is TGTGCCAGCAGCCCGGGGGTAGGGCGGTACTTC. Its protein is CASSPGVGRYF.

The chain has TRBV10-2 and TRBJ2-7; 8 bases are shared with TRBD1. Germline V CDR1 and CDR2: WSHSY, SAAADI. The CDR3 consists of 13 residues. J gave up 6 bases and V 7 bases, and 8 bases lay outside the gene matches. As DNA, the CDR3 is TGCGCCAGCACCGGGACAGGTCTTAGCGAGCAGTACTTC. This codes for CASTGTGLSEQYF.

This sequence joins TRBV27 and TRBJ2-1; tentative D call: TRBD2 (5 bases). Per the germline V gene, CDR1 is MNHEY and CDR2 is SMNVEV (reference sequence). The CDR3 is 15 amino acids. The ends were cut back, 10 bases at V and 2 bases at J, with 18 bases in the middle. The chain's CDR3 is CANPRVGRTYNEQFF. CDR3 nucleotide sequence: TGTGCCAACCCGAGGGTGGGTAGGACCTACAATGAGCAGTTCTTC.

The chain combines TRBV19 with TRBJ2-3; 12 positions match TRBD2. The CDR3 covers 14 residues. Trimming at V came to 5 bases and at J to 6 bases, leaving 3 bases not matched to a gene. Germline CDR1 and CDR2: LNHDA and SQIVND (reference sequence). The CDR3 loop reads CASSPSGREDTQYF. DNA of the CDR3: TGTGCCAGTAGTCCTAGCGGGAGGGAGGATACGCAGTATTTT.

This CDR3 reads CASSLGGYGNTEAFF. The DNA of the CDR3 is TGTGCCAGCAGCTTGGGGGGTTATGGGAACACTGAAGCTTTCTTT. This chain joins TRBV7-9 and TRBJ1-1; maybe TRBD1 (5 bases). V was trimmed by 3 bases and J by 1 base, leaving 12 bases between them. The CDR3 sequence is 15 residues long. CDR1 SEHNR and CDR2 FQNEAQ come from the germline V gene (reference sequence).

V usage is TRBV6-6 and J usage is TRBJ1-5, with D possibly being TRBD1 (6 bases). Per germline, CDR1 MNHNY and CDR2 SVGAGI (reference sequence). V lost 2 bases and J lost 5, with 10 bases in between. This CDR3 comprises 14 residues. CDR3 DNA: TGTGCCAGCAGTTACCCGAGACAGGATCAGCCCCAGCATTTT. It specifies CASSYPRQDQPQHF.